The clone carrying this T cell receptor beta chain was observed a few times. Its specificity is unknown. This sample was taken from a study of beta chain features in type 1 diabetes. Germline V gene lookup returns CDR1 GTSNPN and CDR2 SVGIG (reference sequence). V gave up 8 bases and J gave up 4 bases; unmatched junction bases: 6. CDR3 length equals 13 residues. Sort purity for all populations was recorded as exceeding 98%. As every portion of the isolated RNA was reverse transcribed, the sequencing read expressed TCRB transcripts. Naive, central memory and regulatory T cell samples averaged roughly 3.4 million immunoSEQ reads each. Assay: immunoSEQ multiplex PCR; the TCRdb copy retains only in-frame clones and omits some. The data hold some 200,000 clones, with under 20% observed a single time. General study findings and limits: Possibly, sequencing cDNA over-represented cells that had high TCR expression levels. Moderate yet significant TCRB CDR3 shortening was seen in Type 1 diabetes patients in all four CD4+ subsets.

The chain combines TRBV30 with TRBJ2-1; 9 bases are shared with TRBD1. The sample taken for sequencing was naive CD4+ T cells from blood. This clonotype originated in a man younger than 40 with type 1 diabetes. The CDR3: CAGATGGYNEQFF. The CDR3 nucleotides read TGTGCCGGCGCGACAGGGGGATACAATGAGCAGTTCTTC.